This TCR beta chain was observed in a study of shared clonotypes between healthy human individuals. Original processing methods: In the immunoSEQ data, sequences were junction-only and lacked quality scores, so filtering differed. Produced via immunoSEQ multiplex PCR; TCRdb's table is partial and in-frame only. V, J and clone size reflect that table, while D and trimming were determined from the DNA. The table lists about 2.4 million clones, 80% to 95% of them singletons. This clone appeared a single time. Its antigen is unknown. Regarding the study as a whole: Sorted-subset sequencing, rarefaction showed, was incomplete despite large depth. Larger estimated richness was generally recorded for naive subsets relative to memory subsets.

CDR1 and CDR2 (germline): SGHRS, YFSETQ. The CDR3 totals 15 residues. The V end was cut by 2 bases, the J end by 0 bases, with 9 bases between. The sequencing input was naive CD4+ T cells from PBMCs. Subset meaning: CD45RA+ positively selected. The chain has TRBV5-1 and TRBJ2-1; D might be TRBD1 (6 bases). The receptor comes from a young man in good health. Some clones in this sample may be carry-over from other donors' samples. The CDR3 here is CASSFLDSSYNEQFF. Here the CDR3 DNA reads TGCGCCAGCAGCTTTCTGGACAGCTCCTACAATGAGCAGTTCTTC.